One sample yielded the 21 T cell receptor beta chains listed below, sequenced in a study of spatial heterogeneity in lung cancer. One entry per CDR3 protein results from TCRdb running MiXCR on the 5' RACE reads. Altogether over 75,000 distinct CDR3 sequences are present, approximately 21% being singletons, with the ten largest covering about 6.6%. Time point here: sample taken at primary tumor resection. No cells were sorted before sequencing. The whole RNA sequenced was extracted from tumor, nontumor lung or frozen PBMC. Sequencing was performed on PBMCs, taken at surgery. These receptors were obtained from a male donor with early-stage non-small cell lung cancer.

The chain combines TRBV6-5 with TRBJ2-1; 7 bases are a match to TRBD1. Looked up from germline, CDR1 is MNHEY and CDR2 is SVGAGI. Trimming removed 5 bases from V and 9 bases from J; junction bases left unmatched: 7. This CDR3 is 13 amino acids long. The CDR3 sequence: CASSPQGMGEQFF. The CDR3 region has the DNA TGTGCCAGCAGTCCACAGGGGATGGGTGAGCAGTTCTTC.

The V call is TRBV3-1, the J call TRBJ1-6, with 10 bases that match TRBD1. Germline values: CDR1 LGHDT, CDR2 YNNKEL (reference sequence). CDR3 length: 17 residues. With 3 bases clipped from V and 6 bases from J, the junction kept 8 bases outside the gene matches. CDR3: CASSHPPRTGGNSPLHF. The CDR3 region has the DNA TGTGCCAGCAGCCACCCACCCCGGACAGGGGGTAATTCACCCCTCCACTTT.

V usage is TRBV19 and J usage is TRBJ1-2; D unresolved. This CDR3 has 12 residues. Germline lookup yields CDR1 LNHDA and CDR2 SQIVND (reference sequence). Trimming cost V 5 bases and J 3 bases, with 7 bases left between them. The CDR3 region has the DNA TGTGCCAGTAGTCAGGACGACTATGGCTACACCTTC. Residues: CASSQDDYGYTF.

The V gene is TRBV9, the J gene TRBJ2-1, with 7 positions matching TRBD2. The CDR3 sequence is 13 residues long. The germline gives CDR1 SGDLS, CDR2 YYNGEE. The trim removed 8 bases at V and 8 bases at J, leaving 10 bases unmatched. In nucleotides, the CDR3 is TGTGCCAGTGATCGGAGCGGGAACGATGAGCAGTTCTTC. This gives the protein CASDRSGNDEQFF.

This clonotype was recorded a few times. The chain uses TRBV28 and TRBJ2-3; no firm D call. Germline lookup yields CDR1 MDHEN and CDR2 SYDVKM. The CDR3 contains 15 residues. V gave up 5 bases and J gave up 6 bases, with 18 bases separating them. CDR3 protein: CASSSHSGIGDTQYF. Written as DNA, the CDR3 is TGTGCCAGCAGTAGTCACAGTGGGATTGGGGATACGCAGTATTTT.

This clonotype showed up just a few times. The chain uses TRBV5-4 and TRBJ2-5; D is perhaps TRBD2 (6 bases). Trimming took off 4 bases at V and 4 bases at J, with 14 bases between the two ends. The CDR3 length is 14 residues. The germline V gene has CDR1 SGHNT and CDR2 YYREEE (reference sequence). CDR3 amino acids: CASSMGVEGETQYF. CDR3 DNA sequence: TGTGCCAGCAGCATGGGGGTGGAGGGAGAGACCCAGTACTTC.

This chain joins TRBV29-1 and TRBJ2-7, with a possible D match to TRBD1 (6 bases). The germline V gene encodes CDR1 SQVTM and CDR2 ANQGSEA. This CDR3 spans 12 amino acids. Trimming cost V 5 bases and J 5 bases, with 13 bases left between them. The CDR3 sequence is CSVQGHPDEQYF. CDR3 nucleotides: TGCAGCGTTCAGGGACACCCGGACGAGCAGTACTTC.

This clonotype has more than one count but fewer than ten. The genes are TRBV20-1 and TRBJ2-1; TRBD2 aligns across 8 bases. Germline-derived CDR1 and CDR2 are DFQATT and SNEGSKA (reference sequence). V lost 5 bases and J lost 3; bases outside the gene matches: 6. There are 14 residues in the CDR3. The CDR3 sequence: CSASGTSFYNEQFF. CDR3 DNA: TGCAGTGCTTCCGGGACTAGTTTCTACAATGAGCAGTTCTTC.

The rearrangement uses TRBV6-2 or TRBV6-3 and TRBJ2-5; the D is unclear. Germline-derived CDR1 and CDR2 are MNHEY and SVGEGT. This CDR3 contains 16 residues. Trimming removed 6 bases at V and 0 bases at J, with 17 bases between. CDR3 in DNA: TGTGCCAGCAGACCCCCCTCGGTTACTTACCAAGAGACCCAGTACTTC. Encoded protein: CASRPPSVTYQETQYF.

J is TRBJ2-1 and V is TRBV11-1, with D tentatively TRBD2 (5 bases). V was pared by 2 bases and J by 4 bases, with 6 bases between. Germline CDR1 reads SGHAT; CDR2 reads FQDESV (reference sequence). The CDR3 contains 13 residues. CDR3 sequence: CASSLTRYNEQFF. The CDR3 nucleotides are TGTGCCAGCAGCTTAACTAGGTACAATGAGCAGTTCTTC.

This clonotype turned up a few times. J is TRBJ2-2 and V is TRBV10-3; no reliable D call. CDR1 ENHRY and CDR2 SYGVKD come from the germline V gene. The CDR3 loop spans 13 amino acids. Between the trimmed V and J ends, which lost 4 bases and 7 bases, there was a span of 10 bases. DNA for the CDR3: TGTGCCATCAGTGGGAAGGGTCTCGGGGAGCTGTTTTTT. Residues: CAISGKGLGELFF.

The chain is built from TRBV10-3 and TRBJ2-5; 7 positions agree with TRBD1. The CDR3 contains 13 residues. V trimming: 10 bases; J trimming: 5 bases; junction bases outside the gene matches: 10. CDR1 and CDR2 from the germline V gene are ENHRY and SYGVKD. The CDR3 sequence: CATREGAGETQYF. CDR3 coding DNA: TGTGCCACAAGAGAGGGGGCTGGGGAGACCCAGTACTTC.

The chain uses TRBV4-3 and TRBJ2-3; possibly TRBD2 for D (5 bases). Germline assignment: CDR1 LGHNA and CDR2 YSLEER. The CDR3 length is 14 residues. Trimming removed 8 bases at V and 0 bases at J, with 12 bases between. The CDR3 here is CASRGRLSTDTQYF. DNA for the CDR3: TGCGCCAGCCGAGGACGACTAAGCACAGATACGCAGTATTTT.

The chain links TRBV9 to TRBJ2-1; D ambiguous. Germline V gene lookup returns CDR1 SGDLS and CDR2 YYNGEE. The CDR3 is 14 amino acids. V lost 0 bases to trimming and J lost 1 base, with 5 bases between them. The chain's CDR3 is CASSVGVSYNEQFF. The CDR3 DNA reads TGTGCCAGCAGCGTAGGTGTGTCCTACAATGAGCAGTTCTTC. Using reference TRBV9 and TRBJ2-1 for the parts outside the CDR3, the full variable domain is DSGVTQTPKHLITATGQRVTLRCSPRSGDLSVYWYQQSLDQGLQFLIQYYNGEERAKGNILERFSAQQFPDLHSELNLSSLELGDSALYFCASSVGVSYNEQFFGPGTRLTVL.

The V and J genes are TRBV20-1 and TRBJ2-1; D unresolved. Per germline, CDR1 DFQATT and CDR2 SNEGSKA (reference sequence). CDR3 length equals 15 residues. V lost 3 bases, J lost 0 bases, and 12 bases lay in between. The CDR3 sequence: CSASRQAHSYNEQFF. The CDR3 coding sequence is TGCAGTGCTAGTCGGCAGGCCCACTCCTACAATGAGCAGTTCTTC.

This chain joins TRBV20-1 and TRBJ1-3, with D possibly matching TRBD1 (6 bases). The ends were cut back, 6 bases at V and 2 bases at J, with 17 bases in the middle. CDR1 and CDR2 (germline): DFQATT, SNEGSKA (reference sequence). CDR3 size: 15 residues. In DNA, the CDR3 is TGCAGTGCGAGGGACATCCCGAGGGCTGGAAACACCATATATTTT. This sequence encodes CSARDIPRAGNTIYF.

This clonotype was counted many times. CDR3 DNA sequence: TGTGCCAGCAGCCACAAAGGGACTGAAGCTTTCTTT. It encodes CASSHKGTEAFF. The chain is built from TRBV6-5 and TRBJ1-1; D ambiguous. Trimming removed 6 bases at V and 5 bases at J, with 10 bases between. CDR3 length: 12 amino acids. Germline V lookup: CDR1 MNHEY, CDR2 SVGAGI.

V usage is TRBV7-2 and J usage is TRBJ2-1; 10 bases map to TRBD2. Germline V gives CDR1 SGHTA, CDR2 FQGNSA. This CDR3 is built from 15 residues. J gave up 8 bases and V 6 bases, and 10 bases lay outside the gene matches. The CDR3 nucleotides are TGTGCCAGCAGGAAAATAGCGGGGGGTAAAGATGAGCAGTTCTTC. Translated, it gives CASRKIAGGKDEQFF.

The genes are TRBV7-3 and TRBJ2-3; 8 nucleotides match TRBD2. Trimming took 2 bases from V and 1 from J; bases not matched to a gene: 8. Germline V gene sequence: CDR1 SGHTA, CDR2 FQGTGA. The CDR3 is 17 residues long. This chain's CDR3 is CASSLDPAGVGTDTQYF. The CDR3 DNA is TGTGCCAGCAGCTTAGACCCAGCGGGAGTGGGCACAGATACGCAGTATTTT.

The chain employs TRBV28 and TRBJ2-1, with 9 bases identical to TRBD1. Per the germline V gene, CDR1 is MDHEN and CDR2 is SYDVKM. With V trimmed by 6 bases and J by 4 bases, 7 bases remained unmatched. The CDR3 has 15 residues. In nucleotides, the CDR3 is TGTGCCAGCAGGACTACAGGGGGCTATTACAATGAGCAGTTCTTC. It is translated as CASRTTGGYYNEQFF.

The CDR3, as DNA: TGTGCCACTACAGGGTTCACCGGGGAGCTGTTTTTT. Translated, it gives CATTGFTGELFF. The rearrangement links TRBV24-1 to TRBJ2-2; the D gene is possibly TRBD1 (6 bases). V was shortened by 10 bases and J by 4 bases, with 9 bases between the two germline ends. This CDR3 spans 12 amino acids. The germline gives CDR1 KGHDR, CDR2 SFDVKD.